The next 3 T cell receptor beta chains were all read from a single sample in a study of T cell responses to AZD1222 COVID-19 vaccine. Profiled with immunoSEQ multiplex PCR; TCRdb holds only in-frame clones, not every one. The sample consists of about 83,000 clones, over 75% of them appearing once. The sequencing used peripheral blood, collected on day 0 of MenACWY control vaccination. Every receptor here comes from an adult in good health.

V gene TRBV6-2 or TRBV6-3 combines with J gene TRBJ1-2; D possibly corresponds to TRBD1 (6 bases). The CDR3 covers 13 residues. V lost 6 bases and J lost 5, with 13 bases in between. The germline V gene encodes CDR1 MNHEY and CDR2 SVGEGT. The CDR3 here is CASSITGFYGYTF. In DNA, the CDR3 is TGTGCCAGCAGCATCACAGGGTTTTATGGCTACACCTTC.

The V call is TRBV28, the J call TRBJ2-7; tentatively, D is TRBD1 (6 bases). With 5 bases removed from V and 2 bases from J, the gap between germline ends came to 16 bases. Germline V gives CDR1 MDHEN, CDR2 SYDVKM. This CDR3 comprises 15 residues. The CDR3 loop is CASSQYGTIAYEQYF. DNA for the CDR3: TGTGCCAGCAGTCAATACGGGACAATTGCCTACGAGCAGTACTTC.

The gene calls are TRBV10-2 and TRBJ2-7; TRBD1 matches at 8 bases. This CDR3 is built from 12 residues. CDR1 and CDR2 from the germline V gene are WSHSY and SAAADI. After removal of 6 bases from V and 5 bases from J, the junction contained 3 bases not matched to a gene. CDR3: CASSWGQDEQYF. The CDR3 nucleotides read TGCGCCAGCAGCTGGGGACAGGACGAGCAGTACTTC.